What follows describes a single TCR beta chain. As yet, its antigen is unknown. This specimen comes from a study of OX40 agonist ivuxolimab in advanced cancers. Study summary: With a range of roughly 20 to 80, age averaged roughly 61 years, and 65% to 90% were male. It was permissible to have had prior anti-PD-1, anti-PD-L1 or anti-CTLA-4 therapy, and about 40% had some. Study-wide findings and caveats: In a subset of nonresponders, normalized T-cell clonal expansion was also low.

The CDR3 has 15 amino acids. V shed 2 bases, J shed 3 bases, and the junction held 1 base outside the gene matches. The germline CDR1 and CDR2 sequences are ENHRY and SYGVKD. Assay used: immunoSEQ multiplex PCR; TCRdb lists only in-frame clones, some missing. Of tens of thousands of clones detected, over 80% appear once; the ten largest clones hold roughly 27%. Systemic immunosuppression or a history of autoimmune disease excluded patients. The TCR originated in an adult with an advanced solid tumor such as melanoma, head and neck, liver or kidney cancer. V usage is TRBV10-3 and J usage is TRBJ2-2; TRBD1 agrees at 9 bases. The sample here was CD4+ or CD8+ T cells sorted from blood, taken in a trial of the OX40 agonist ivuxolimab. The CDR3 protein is CAISEGTGHTGELFF. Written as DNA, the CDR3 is TGTGCCATCAGTGAGGGGACAGGGCACACCGGGGAGCTGTTTTTT.